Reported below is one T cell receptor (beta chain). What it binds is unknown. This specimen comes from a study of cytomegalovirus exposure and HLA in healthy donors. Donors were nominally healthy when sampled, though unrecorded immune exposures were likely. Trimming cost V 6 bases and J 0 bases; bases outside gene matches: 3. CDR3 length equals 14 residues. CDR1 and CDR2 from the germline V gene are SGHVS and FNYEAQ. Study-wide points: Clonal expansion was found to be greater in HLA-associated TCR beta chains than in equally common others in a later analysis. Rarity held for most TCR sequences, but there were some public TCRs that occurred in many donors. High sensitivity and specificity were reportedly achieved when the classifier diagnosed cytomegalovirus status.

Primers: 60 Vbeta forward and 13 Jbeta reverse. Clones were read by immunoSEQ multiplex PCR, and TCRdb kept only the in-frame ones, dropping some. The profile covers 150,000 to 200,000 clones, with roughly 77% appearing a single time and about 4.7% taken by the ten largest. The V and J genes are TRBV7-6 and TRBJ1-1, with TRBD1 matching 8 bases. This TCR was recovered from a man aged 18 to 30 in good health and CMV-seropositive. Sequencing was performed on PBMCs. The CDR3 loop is CASSPQGVNTEAFF. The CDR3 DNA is TGTGCCAGCAGTCCACAGGGGGTGAACACTGAAGCTTTCTTT.